This is a list of T cell receptor beta chains from one sample in a study of T cells expressing NK-cell markers. Following a re-call of the 5' RACE reads, TCRdb has one entry per CDR3 protein and lacks DNA. This repertoire includes almost 450,000 distinct CDR3 sequences. Input material: blood T cells: a sorted CD56 or NKG2C T cell subset, CD4+ or CD8+ T cells, or bulk PBMC T cells (not recorded which). The receptor set was obtained from a woman aged 18 to 75 in good health. The CDR3 runs from the conserved cysteine through the conserved F or W.

>TRBV20-1|TRBJ2-3
CSAKGLAEPTDTQYF
>TRBV7-9|TRBJ2-7
CASIPDRVNTEQYF
>TRBV7-8|TRBJ2-2
CASSPRTSGSAGELFF
>TRBV4-2|TRBJ1-1
CASNFMNTEAFF
>TRBV7-2|TRBJ2-1
CASSSAGTGPNEQFF
>TRBV7-2|TRBJ2-5
CASSLLWVETQYF
>TRBV3-1|TRBJ2-5
CASRRGAGTAGETQYF
>TRBV30|TRBJ2-2
CAWSDGLAGAGELFF
>TRBV20-1|TRBJ2-4
CSAPRQGGTKNIQYF
>TRBV4-3|TRBJ2-5
CASSQDLNGQETQYF
>TRBV5-1|TRBJ2-2
CASSLDWPKGELFF
>TRBV5-1|TRBJ2-1
CASSLEGGGAANEQFF
>TRBV2|TRBJ1-4
CASKRGQGNEKLSF
>TRBV5-1|TRBJ1-2
CASSLVDNYGYTF
>TRBV5-6|TRBJ2-1
CASSFGLAPYNEQFF
>TRBV7-9|TRBJ2-7
CASSLSSTSYEQYF
>TRBV11-1|TRBJ2-1
CASSSATGTSGRISSYNEQFF
>TRBV14|TRBJ2-5
CASSQLISGRASKETQYF
>TRBV18|TRBJ1-2
CASSFGETENYGYTF
>TRBV12-3/TRBV12-4|TRBJ1-1
CASSNFGVSDTEAFF
>TRBV6-1|TRBJ2-7
CASSEVGTALYEQYF
>TRBV4-1|TRBJ2-7
CASSQGLIAGDEQYF
>TRBV20-1|TRBJ2-1
CSAIRDRANEQFF
>TRBV6-2/TRBV6-3|TRBJ2-2
CASSYGTRNTGELFF
>TRBV20-1|TRBJ2-1
CSARDLAGVGEQFF
>TRBV2|TRBJ2-3
CASSLAGVLADTQYF
>TRBV29-1|TRBJ1-2
CSVTGVGYGYTF
>TRBV11-2|TRBJ1-4
CASSPNPGLLFF
>TRBV29-1|TRBJ2-7
CSVGLAGPPYEQYF
>TRBV30|TRBJ2-4
CAWSVLGVLDIQYF
>TRBV25-1|TRBJ2-3
CASSPRGLTWTDTQYF
>TRBV7-9|TRBJ2-7
CASSSMDIEQYF
>TRBV20-1|TRBJ2-2
CSAPGLAGGDTGELFF
>TRBV7-3|TRBJ1-1
CASSVSPGFTEAFF
>TRBV29-1|TRBJ2-2
CSVEEQGVSGELFF
>TRBV7-6|TRBJ1-5
CASSAERAQPQHF
>TRBV13|TRBJ2-7
CASRKATSPSYEQYF
>TRBV20-1|TRBJ2-1
CSASTGGIILGSSYNEQFF
>TRBV29-1|TRBJ2-1
CSVVRDNEQFF
>TRBV6-6|TRBJ1-2
CASSHDRDYGYTF
>TRBV5-1|TRBJ2-3
CASSPQRSSTDTQYF
>TRBV19|TRBJ2-3
CASSAVLSGTQYF
>TRBV6-2/TRBV6-3|TRBJ2-4
CASSYVGGAQSQYF
>TRBV27|TRBJ1-5
CASGARADANQPQHF
>TRBV20-1|TRBJ2-7
CSASPRDRGRYEQYF
>TRBV5-1|TRBJ2-2
CASSLGEADTGELFF
>TRBV28|TRBJ1-3
CASSLPGVSSGNTIYF
>TRBV27|TRBJ1-1
CASSLFANTEAFF
>TRBV12-3/TRBV12-4|TRBJ2-7
CASSTGTSAYEQYF
>TRBV12-3/TRBV12-4|TRBJ2-3
CASSSWDGLLKDTQYF
>TRBV20-1|TRBJ1-2
CSAIRVLGGYTF
>TRBV7-8|TRBJ1-1
CASSLTYTEAFF
>TRBV12-3/TRBV12-4|TRBJ1-5
CASSLASAGNQPQHF
>TRBV12-3/TRBV12-4|TRBJ2-4
CASKPARLGTGKVWENIQYF
>TRBV5-1|TRBJ1-1
CASSSTLRDTEAFF
>TRBV5-4|TRBJ1-6
CASSNRQGIGALHF
>TRBV9|TRBJ2-4
CASSVGSGSGSIAKNIQYF
>TRBV18|TRBJ2-5
CASSPTQQETQYF